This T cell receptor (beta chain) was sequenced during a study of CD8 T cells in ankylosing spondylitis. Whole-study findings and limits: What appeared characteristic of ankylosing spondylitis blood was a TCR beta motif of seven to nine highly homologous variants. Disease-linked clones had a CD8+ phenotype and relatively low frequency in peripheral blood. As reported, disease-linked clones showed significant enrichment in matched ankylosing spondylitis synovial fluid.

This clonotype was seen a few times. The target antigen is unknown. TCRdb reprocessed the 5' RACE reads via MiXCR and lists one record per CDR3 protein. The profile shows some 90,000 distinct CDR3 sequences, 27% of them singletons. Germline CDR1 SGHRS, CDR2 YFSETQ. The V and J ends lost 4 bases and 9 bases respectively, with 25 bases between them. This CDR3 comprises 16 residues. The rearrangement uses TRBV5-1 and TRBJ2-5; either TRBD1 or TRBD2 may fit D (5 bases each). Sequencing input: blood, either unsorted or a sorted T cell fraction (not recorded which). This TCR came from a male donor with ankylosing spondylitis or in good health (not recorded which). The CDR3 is CASSAGRDGKLSAQYF. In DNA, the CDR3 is TGCGCCAGCAGCGCAGGCCGGGACGGAAAACTCTCGGCCCAGTACTTC.